This T cell receptor beta chain is drawn from a study of T cell responses to AZD1222 COVID-19 vaccine. V dropped 5 bases and J dropped 2 bases, with 16 bases sitting between them. Germline V CDR1 and CDR2: MNHEY, SMNVEV (reference sequence). The CDR3 is made up of 16 amino acids. Study-wide findings and caveats: Spike-specific TCR repertoires showed rising breadth and depth after two AZD1222 doses. Dominant CD4 TCR responses targeted spike regions 160-218 and 743-854.

As for this clone: The antigen is unknown.

Assay used: immunoSEQ multiplex PCR; TCRdb lists only in-frame clones, some missing. Of 130,000 to 150,000 clones detected, just over 90% appear once; the ten largest clones hold about 2.1%. The chain employs TRBV27 and TRBJ1-5; D is unresolved. This sequence originates from an adult in good health. Here the sequenced sample was peripheral blood, taken on day 0 of AZD1222 vaccination. The chain's CDR3 is CASSLAHLRGNQPQHF. CDR3 nucleotides: TGTGCCAGCAGTCTCGCCCACCTGCGGGGCAATCAGCCCCAGCATTTT.